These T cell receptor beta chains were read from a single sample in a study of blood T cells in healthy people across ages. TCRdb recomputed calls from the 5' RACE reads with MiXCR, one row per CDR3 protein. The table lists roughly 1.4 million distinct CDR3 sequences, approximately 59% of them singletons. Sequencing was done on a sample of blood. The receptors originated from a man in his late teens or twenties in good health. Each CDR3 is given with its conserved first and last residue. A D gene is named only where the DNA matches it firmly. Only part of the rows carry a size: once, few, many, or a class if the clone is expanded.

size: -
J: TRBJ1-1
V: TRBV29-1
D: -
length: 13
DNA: TGCAGCGTTGTACGGATTTTGAACACTGAAGCTTTCTTT
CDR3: CSVVRILNTEAFF

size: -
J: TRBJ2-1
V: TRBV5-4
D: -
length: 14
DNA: TGTGCCAGCAGCTTCCTCTCAGCAGGGAATGAGCAGTTCTTC
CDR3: CASSFLSAGNEQFF

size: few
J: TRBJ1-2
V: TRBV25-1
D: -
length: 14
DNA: TGTGCCAGCAGTGAGCCGGGGTGGAACTATGGCTACACCTTC
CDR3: CASSEPGWNYGYTF

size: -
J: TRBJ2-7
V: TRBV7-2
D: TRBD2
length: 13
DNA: TGTGCCAGCAGTTCTGGGTGGACTAGCGAGCAGTACTTC
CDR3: CASSSGWTSEQYF

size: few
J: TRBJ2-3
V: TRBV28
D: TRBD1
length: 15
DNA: TGTGCCAGCAACCCCGGACAGGGGATCGGAGATACGCAGTATTTT
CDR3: CASNPGQGIGDTQYF

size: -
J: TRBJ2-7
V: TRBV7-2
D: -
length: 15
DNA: TGTGCCAGCAGCTTAGGAGGGTCTAGCTCCTACGAGCAGTACTTC
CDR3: CASSLGGSSSYEQYF

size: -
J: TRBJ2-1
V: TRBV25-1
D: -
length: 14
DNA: TGTGCCAGCAGTGAAATTCGCAGCTCGCAGGAGCAGTTCTTC
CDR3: CASSEIRSSQEQFF

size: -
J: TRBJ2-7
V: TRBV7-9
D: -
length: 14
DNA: TGTGCCAGCAGCTCACCTAGTACCTTCGACGAGCAGTACTTC
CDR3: CASSSPSTFDEQYF

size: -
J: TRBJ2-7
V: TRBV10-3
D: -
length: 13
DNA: TGTGCCATCGCCCACCCGGCGCGATACGAGCAGTACTTC
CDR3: CAIAHPARYEQYF

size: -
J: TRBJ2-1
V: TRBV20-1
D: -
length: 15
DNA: TGCAGTGCTAGTGTTAGGGACCCTACCAACAATGAGCAGTTCTTC
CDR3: CSASVRDPTNNEQFF

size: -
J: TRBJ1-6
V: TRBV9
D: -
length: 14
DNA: TGTGCCAGCAGCGTAGACCTAGGCGGGTCACCCCTCCACTTT
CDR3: CASSVDLGGSPLHF

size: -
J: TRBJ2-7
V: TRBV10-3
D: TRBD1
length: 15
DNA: TGTGCCATCAGTCAGGGGGTAAGCTCCTACAATGAGCAGTACTTC
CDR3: CAISQGVSSYNEQYF

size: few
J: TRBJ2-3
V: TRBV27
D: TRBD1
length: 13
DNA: TGTGCCAGCGGGGGACAGGGGGCAGATACGCAGTATTTT
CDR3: CASGGQGADTQYF

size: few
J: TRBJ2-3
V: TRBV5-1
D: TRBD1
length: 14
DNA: TGTGCCAGCAGTACGGGACAGGGTACAGATACGCAGTATTTT
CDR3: CASSTGQGTDTQYF

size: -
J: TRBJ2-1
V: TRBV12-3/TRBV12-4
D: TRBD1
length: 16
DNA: TGTGCCAGCAGTACCCTTACAGGGGGCTCCTACAATGAGCAGTTCTTC
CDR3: CASSTLTGGSYNEQFF

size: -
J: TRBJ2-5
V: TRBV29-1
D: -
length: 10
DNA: TGCAGCGTCCGGACAGATGAGCAGTACTTC
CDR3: CSVRTDEQYF

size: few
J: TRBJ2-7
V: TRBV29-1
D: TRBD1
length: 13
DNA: TGCAGCGTGGGAACAGGGGGTCCCTACGAGCAGTACTTC
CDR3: CSVGTGGPYEQYF

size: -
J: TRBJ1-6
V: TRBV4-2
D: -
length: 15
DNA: TGTGCCAGCAGCCAATCCCGGACAGATAATTCACCCCTCCACTTT
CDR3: CASSQSRTDNSPLHF

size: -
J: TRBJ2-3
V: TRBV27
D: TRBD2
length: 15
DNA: TGTGCCAGCAGTTTACTCCGAACTAGCGGAGATACGCAGTATTTT
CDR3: CASSLLRTSGDTQYF

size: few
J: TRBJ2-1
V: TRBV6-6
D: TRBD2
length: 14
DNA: TGTGCCAGCAGTTCCGGCGGGGGTTTTGGTGAGCAGTTCTTC
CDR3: CASSSGGGFGEQFF

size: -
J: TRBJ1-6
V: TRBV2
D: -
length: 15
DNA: TGTGCCAGCAGTGAAGCTGGACAGTATAATTCACCCCTCCACTTT
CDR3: CASSEAGQYNSPLHF

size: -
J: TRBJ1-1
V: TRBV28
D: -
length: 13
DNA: TGTGCCAGCCAGGACAGCAAGAACACTGAAGCTTTCTTT
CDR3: CASQDSKNTEAFF

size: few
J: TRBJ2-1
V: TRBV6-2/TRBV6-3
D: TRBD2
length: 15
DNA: TGTGCCAGCGGCTTCCCGGCTAGCGGGGCCAATGAGCAGTTCTTC
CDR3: CASGFPASGANEQFF

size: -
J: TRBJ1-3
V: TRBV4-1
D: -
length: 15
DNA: TGCGCCAGCAGCCAAGATGGGGGGCCTGGAAACACCATATATTTT
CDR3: CASSQDGGPGNTIYF

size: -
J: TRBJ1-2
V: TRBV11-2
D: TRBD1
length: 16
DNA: TGTGCCAGCAGCTTAGGACCCCGGGACAGGAACTATGGCTACACCTTC
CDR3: CASSLGPRDRNYGYTF

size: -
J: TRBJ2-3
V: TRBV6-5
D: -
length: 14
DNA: TGTGCCAGCACCAGTTCCCCGGCGGGAGATACGCAGTATTTT
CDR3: CASTSSPAGDTQYF

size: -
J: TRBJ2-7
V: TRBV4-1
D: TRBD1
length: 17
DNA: TGCGCCAGCAGCCAAGAACCTGAACAGGGGGCGTCCTACGAGCAGTACTTC
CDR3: CASSQEPEQGASYEQYF

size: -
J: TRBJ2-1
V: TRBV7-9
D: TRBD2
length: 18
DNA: TGTGCCAGCAGCCCTCCGGGACTAGCGGGAGGTTGGTACAATGAGCAGTTCTTC
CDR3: CASSPPGLAGGWYNEQFF

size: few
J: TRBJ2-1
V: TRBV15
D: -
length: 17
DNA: TGTGCCACCAGCAGCCCCCTCGGCTTTAGGACCTACAATGAGCAGTTCTTC
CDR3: CATSSPLGFRTYNEQFF

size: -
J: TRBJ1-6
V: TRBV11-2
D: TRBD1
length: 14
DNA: TGTGCCAGCAGCAATTCCAGGGGGCCTTCACCCCTCCACTTT
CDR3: CASSNSRGPSPLHF

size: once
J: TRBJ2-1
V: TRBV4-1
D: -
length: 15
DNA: TGCGCCAGCAGCCCGACTGAGGGATTCTACAATGAGCAGTTCTTC
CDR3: CASSPTEGFYNEQFF

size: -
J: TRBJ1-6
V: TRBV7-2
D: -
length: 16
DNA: TGTGCCAGCAGCTTAGTTCACCGCAGCCCGAACTCACCCCTCCACTTT
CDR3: CASSLVHRSPNSPLHF

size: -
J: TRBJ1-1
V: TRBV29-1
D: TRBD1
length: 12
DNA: TGCGGGTGCTACAGGGGTGGGACTGAAGCTTTCTTT
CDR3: CGCYRGGTEAFF

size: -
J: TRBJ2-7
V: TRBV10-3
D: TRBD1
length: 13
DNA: TGTGCCATCAGTTCCGTGACAGGGGTCGAGCAGTACTTC
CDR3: CAISSVTGVEQYF

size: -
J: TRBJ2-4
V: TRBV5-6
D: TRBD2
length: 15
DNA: TGTGCCAGCAGCGGCCCCGGACTAGCGGTCGTCATTCAGTACTTC
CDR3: CASSGPGLAVVIQYF

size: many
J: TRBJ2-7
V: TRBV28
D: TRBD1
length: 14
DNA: TGTGCCAGCAGTCCCCCGGGACAGATTTACGAGCAGTACTTC
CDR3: CASSPPGQIYEQYF

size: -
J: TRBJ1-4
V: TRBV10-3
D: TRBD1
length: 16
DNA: TGTGCCATCAGTACAACCTTGGGACAGGGGGCCGACAAACTGTTTTTT
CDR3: CAISTTLGQGADKLFF

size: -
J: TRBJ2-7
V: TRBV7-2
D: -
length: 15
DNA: TGTGCCAGCAGCTTAGAGTCAGGGTCTGGCTACGAGCAGTACTTC
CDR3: CASSLESGSGYEQYF

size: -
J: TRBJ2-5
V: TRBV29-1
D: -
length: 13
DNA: TGCAGCGTTAGGGACACGATTTACAATGAGCAGTACTTC
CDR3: CSVRDTIYNEQYF

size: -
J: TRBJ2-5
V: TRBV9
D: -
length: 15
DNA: TGTGCCAGCAGCGTTTACGGGAGCTCCTACAATGAGCAGTACTTC
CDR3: CASSVYGSSYNEQYF

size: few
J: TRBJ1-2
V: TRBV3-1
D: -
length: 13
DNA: TGTGCCAGCAGGACGGCTGGAAACTATGGCTACACCTTC
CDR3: CASRTAGNYGYTF

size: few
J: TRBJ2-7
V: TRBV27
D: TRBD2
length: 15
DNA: TGTGCCAGCAGTCTGACTAGCGGGGGTAATCGCGAGCAGTACTTC
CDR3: CASSLTSGGNREQYF

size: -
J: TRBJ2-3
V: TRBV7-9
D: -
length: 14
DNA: TGTGCCAGCAGCTTAATGAGTGATACGGGGGCGCAGTATTTT
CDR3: CASSLMSDTGAQYF

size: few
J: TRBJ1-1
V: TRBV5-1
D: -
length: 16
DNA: TGCGCCAGCAGCGGTACCTCCAACCTGGGGAACACTGAAGCTTTCTTT
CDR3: CASSGTSNLGNTEAFF

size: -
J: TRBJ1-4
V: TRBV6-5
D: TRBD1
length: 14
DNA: TGTGCCAGCGGGACAGGGGTCACTAATGAAAAACTGTTTTTT
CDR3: CASGTGVTNEKLFF

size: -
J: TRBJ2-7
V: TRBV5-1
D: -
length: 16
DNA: TGCGCCAGCAGCTTGGTATCTAACAGGGCATCCTACGAGCAGTACTTC
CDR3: CASSLVSNRASYEQYF

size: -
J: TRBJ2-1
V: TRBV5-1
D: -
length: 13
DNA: TGCGCCAGCAGCCCCCGGGACGACAATGAGCAGTTCTTC
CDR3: CASSPRDDNEQFF

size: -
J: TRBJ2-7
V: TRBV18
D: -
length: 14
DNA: TGTGCCAGCTCACCACCGAGCCGGCGGTACGAGCAGTACTTC
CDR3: CASSPPSRRYEQYF

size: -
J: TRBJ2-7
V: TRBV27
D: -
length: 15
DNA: TGTGCCAGCAGTCCACTCGGGACCCCTACCTACGAGCAGTACTTC
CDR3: CASSPLGTPTYEQYF

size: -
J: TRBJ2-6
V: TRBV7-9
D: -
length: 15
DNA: TGTGCCAGCAGCTTAGGACGGGCGAGTACCAACGTCCTGACTTTC
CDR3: CASSLGRASTNVLTF

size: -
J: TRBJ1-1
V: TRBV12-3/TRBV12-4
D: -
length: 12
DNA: TGTGCCAGCAGTTTATACGGTTTAAGGGCTTTCTTT
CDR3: CASSLYGLRAFF

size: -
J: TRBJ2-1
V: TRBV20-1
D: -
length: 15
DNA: TGCAGTGCTAGAGGGAACCACTACACCTACAATGAGCAGTTCTTC
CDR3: CSARGNHYTYNEQFF

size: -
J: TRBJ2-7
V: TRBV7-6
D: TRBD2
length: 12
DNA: TGTGCCAGCAGCTTCTCTGGGGGGGAGGAGTACTTC
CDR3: CASSFSGGEEYF

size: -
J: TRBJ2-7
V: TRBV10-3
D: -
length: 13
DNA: TGTGCCATCAGTGAGTCGAATGTCTACGAGCAGTACTTC
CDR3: CAISESNVYEQYF

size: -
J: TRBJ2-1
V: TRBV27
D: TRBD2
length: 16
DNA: TGTGCCAGCAGTTTATCTAGCGGGATCCCCCAATACGAGCAGTTCTTC
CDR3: CASSLSSGIPQYEQFF